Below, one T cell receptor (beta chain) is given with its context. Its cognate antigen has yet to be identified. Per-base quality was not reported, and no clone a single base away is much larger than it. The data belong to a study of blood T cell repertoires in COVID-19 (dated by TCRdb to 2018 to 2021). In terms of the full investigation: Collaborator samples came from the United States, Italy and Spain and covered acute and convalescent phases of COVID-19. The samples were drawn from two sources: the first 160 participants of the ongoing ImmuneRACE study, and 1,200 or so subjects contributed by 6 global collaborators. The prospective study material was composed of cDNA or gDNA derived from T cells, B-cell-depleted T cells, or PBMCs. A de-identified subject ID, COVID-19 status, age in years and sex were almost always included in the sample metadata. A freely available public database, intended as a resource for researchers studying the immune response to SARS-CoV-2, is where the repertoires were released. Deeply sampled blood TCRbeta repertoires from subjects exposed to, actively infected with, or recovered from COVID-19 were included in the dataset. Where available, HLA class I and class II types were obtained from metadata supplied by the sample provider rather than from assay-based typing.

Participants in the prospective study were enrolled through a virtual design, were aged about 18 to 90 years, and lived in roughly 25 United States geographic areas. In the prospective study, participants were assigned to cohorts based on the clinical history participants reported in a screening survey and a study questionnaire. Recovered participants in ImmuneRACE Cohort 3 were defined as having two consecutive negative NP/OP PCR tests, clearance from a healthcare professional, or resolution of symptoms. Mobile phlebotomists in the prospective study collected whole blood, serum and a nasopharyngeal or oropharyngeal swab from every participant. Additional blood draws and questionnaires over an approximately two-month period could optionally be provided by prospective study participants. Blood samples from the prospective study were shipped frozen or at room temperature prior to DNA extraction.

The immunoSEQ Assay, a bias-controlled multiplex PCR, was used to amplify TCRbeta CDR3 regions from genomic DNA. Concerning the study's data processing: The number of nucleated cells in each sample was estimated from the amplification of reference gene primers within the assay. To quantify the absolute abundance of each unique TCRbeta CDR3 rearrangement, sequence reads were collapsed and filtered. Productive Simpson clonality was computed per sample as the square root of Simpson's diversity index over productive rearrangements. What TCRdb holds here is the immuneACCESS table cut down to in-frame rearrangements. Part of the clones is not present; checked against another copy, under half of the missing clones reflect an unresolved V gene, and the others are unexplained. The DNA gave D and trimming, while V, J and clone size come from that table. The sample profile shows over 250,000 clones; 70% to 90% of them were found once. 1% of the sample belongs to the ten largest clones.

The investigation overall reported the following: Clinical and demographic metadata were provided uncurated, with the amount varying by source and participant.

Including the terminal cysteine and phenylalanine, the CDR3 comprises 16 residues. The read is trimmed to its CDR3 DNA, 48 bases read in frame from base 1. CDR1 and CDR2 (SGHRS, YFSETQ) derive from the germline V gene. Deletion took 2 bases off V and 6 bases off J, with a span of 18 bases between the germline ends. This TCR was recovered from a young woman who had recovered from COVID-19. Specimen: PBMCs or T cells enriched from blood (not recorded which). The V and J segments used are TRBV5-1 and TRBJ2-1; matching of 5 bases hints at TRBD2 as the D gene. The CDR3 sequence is CASSFNSPTRGNEQFF. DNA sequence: TGCGCCAGCAGCTTCAATAGCCCCACCCGGGGCAATGAGCAGTTCTTC.